In this sample, the clone carrying this TCR beta chain turned up many times. Its target is unknown. The CDR3 totals 19 residues. V was cut by 6 bases and J by 6 bases, with 31 bases left in between. CDR1 is SEHNR and CDR2 is FQNEAQ in the germline V gene (reference sequence). These data are taken from a study of T cells after yellow fever vaccination. Study context: With SMART-Seq v4 Ultra Low Input, the fractions containing low cell numbers were prepared.

Points from the study as a whole: The appearance of a small share of clonotypes in both CD4 and CD8 compartments was observed. A large majority of primary-vaccination clones showed up again after the booster (about 96% CD4, roughly 91% CD8). The secondary response showed a weaker magnitude and a faster peak, day 5 versus 15.

Using its own MiXCR run on the 5' RACE reads, TCRdb lists one record per CDR3 protein. The table has about 170,000 distinct CDR3 sequences, approximately 10% seen once; the top ten hold less than 40%. The J gene is TRBJ2-3, the V gene TRBV7-9; TRBD2 might be the D (6 bases). The receptor's source is a man younger than 35 who received the YFV17D yellow fever vaccine. The sample was CD8+ T cells sorted from PBMCs, taken 15 days after the yellow fever booster vaccination. The CDR3 sequence is CASSLPFRGGRSFGDTQYF. The DNA for the CDR3 is TGTGCCAGCAGTCTTCCCTTCCGGGGAGGAAGGTCTTTTGGGGATACGCAGTATTTT.